This TCR beta chain was captured in a study of CD8 T cells in Susac syndrome. Germline CDR1 reads SQVTM; CDR2 reads ANQGSEA. This CDR3 has 13 amino acids. The V gene end was trimmed by 4 bases and the J gene end by 0 bases; junction bases not matched to a gene: 1. RNA amounts of roughly 0.45 to 1 ug underwent reverse transcription with random hexamers. Multiplex PCR with immunoSEQ amplified the TCR beta CDR3 across 54 Vbeta and 13 Jbeta. In TCRdb, the immunoSEQ multiplex PCR reads were re-called with MiXCR into one record per CDR3 protein. The sample yields approximately 200,000 distinct CDR3 sequences, roughly 94% seen once.

Material for sequencing was CD4+ T cells from PBMCs. The chain combines TRBV29-1 with TRBJ2-3; 7 bases fit TRBD1. This TCR derives from a human donor with multiple sclerosis. The CDR3 sequence is CSVGRGSTDTQYF. The CDR3 bases are TGCAGCGTTGGCAGGGGGAGCACAGATACGCAGTATTTT.